This TCR beta chain was retrieved from a study of identical twins. V gave up 3 bases and J gave up 7 bases, with 10 bases separating them. Germline lookup yields CDR1 DFQATT and CDR2 SNEGSKA (reference sequence). The CDR3 sequence is 12 residues long. Study-level results: Those out-of-frame alpha sequences shared by twins showed an excess of low generation probability. The abundant beta clonotypes from cord blood had fewer insertions, and memory repertoires had none of this.

A universal primer site was incorporated via template switching, and the cDNA contained unique molecular identifiers. TCRdb called the 5' RACE reads again in MiXCR, with one record for every CDR3 protein. This sample has roughly 470,000 distinct CDR3 sequences, with 14% found just once. This clonotype was observed a handful of times. The antigen is not known. This same sample was also part of a study on yellow fever vaccine responses in identical twins.

This chain joins TRBV20-1 and TRBJ2-4; D not resolved. The sample taken for sequencing was CD4+ T cells sorted from blood. This receptor was identified in a woman between 18 and 29 years old in good health. This CDR3 is CSASLSDNIQYF. Here the CDR3 DNA reads TGCAGTGCTAGTCTGTCAGACAACATTCAGTACTTC.